This is a list of T cell receptor beta chains from one sample in a study of blood T cell repertoires in COVID-19. TCRdb keeps only in-frame clones here, not all; method: immunoSEQ multiplex PCR. The profile shows more than 95,000 clones, roughly 80% of them singletons. Sequenced material: peripheral blood. The receptor set was obtained from a young man with acute or convalescent COVID-19. CDR3s leave out the opening cysteine and the closing phenylalanine or tryptophan. Each record gives: V gene, J gene, CDR3 protein.

v_gene: TRBV19
j_gene: TRBJ1-5
CDR3aa: ATSQDRTDWPQH

v_gene: TRBV5-1
j_gene: TRBJ2-1
CDR3aa: ASSLNPEKYNEQF

v_gene: TRBV4-3
j_gene: TRBJ2-1
CDR3aa: ASSQLAGVSYNEQF

v_gene: TRBV9
j_gene: TRBJ1-2
CDR3aa: ASSVVSGDGYT

v_gene: TRBV7-9
j_gene: TRBJ2-5
CDR3aa: ASSQGQSIGTQY

v_gene: TRBV7-7
j_gene: TRBJ2-5
CDR3aa: ASSPIRTSGGWETQY

v_gene: TRBV14
j_gene: TRBJ1-4
CDR3aa: ASRGQNYEKLF

v_gene: TRBV6-2/TRBV6-3
j_gene: TRBJ1-2
CDR3aa: ASSSGQINYGYT

v_gene: TRBV5-5
j_gene: TRBJ1-4
CDR3aa: ASSLRGSTNEKLF

v_gene: TRBV5-6
j_gene: TRBJ2-3
CDR3aa: ASTWGVNTDTQY

v_gene: TRBV10-3
j_gene: TRBJ1-4
CDR3aa: AISSTRQGDSEKLF

v_gene: TRBV4-1
j_gene: TRBJ1-5
CDR3aa: ASSQGPGGWGSNQPQH

v_gene: TRBV2
j_gene: TRBJ1-3
CDR3aa: ASSWTGRNTIY

v_gene: TRBV18
j_gene: TRBJ1-5
CDR3aa: ASSPSRQRNQPQH

v_gene: TRBV9
j_gene: TRBJ1-1
CDR3aa: ASSVGRDTEAF

v_gene: TRBV2
j_gene: TRBJ1-2
CDR3aa: ASTGTGGYGYT

v_gene: TRBV18
j_gene: TRBJ1-5
CDR3aa: ASSPQMKGSLFNQPQH

v_gene: TRBV7-9
j_gene: TRBJ1-2
CDR3aa: ASSLLTERSGYT

v_gene: TRBV19
j_gene: TRBJ1-6
CDR3aa: ATSGTGLHSPLH

v_gene: TRBV7-2
j_gene: TRBJ2-7
CDR3aa: ASSLVSGDEQY

v_gene: TRBV25-1
j_gene: TRBJ2-1
CDR3aa: ASSDGHSYNEQF

v_gene: TRBV15
j_gene: TRBJ1-1
CDR3aa: ATSRDPGRANTEAF

v_gene: TRBV3-1/TRBV3-2
j_gene: TRBJ1-1
CDR3aa: ASSQEARMNTEAF

v_gene: TRBV5-1
j_gene: TRBJ1-6
CDR3aa: ASSLGDNSPLH

v_gene: TRBV12-3/TRBV12-4
j_gene: TRBJ2-1
CDR3aa: ASSLAGSNEQF

v_gene: TRBV6-2/TRBV6-3
j_gene: TRBJ1-2
CDR3aa: ASSYFQGYGYT

v_gene: TRBV4-2
j_gene: TRBJ2-1
CDR3aa: ASSQDLGLSYNEQF

v_gene: TRBV6-5
j_gene: TRBJ1-2
CDR3aa: ASRGTGTHYGYT

v_gene: TRBV4-2
j_gene: TRBJ1-3
CDR3aa: ASSQEYRPTLSGNTIY

v_gene: TRBV5-1
j_gene: TRBJ1-2
CDR3aa: ASSLEYRGGEGYT

v_gene: TRBV18
j_gene: TRBJ2-7
CDR3aa: ASSRDRGEQY

v_gene: TRBV18
j_gene: TRBJ2-3
CDR3aa: ASSPASGGFTDTQY